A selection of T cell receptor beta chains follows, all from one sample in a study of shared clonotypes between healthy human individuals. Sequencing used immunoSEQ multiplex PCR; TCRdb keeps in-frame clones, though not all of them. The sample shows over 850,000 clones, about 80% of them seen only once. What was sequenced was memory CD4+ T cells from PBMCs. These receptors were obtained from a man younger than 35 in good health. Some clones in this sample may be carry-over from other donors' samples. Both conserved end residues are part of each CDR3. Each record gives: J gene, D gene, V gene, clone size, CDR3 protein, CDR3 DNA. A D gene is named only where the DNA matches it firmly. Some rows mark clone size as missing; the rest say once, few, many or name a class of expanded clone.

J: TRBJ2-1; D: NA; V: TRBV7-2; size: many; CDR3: CASSGGGSPNEQFF; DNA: TGTGCCAGCAGCGGAGGGGGCTCTCCTAATGAGCAGTTCTTC
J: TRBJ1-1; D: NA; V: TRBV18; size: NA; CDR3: CASSRPDTEAFF; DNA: TGTGCCAGCTCACGGCCGGACACTGAAGCTTTCTTT
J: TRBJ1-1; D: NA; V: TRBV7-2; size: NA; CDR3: CASSRNRIGGNTEAFF; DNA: TGTGCCAGCAGCCGAAATCGGATCGGCGGGAACACTGAAGCTTTCTTT
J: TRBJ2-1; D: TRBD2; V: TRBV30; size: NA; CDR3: CAWRLAGVYNEQFF; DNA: TGTGCCTGGAGACTAGCGGGAGTCTACAATGAGCAGTTCTTC
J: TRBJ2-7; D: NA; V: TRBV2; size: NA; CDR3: CASRFEGAGYEQYF; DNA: TGTGCCAGCAGGTTTGAGGGGGCGGGGTACGAGCAGTACTTC
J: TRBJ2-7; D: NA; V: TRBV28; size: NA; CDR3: CASNPTDGLRYEQYF; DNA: TGTGCCAGCAATCCCACCGACGGACTTAGATACGAGCAGTACTTC
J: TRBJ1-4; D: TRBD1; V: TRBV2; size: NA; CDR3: CASRAGTENEKLFF; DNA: TGTGCCAGCAGAGCCGGGACAGAGAATGAAAAACTGTTTTTT
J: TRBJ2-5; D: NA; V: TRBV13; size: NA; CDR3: CASSSLFGETQYF; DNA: TGTGCCAGCAGCTCCCTCTTTGGGGAGACCCAGTACTTC
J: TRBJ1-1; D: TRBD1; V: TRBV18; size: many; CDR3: CASSPQGQGSTEAFF; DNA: TGTGCCAGCTCACCACAGGGACAGGGGTCCACTGAAGCTTTCTTT
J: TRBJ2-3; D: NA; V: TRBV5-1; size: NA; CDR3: CASSSSWTSTGDTQYF; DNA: TGCGCCAGCAGCTCCAGCTGGACCTCCACAGGAGATACGCAGTATTTT
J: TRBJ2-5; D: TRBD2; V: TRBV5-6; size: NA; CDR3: CASSGTSGRVRETQYF; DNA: TGTGCCAGCAGCGGGACTAGCGGGAGGGTGAGGGAGACCCAGTACTTC
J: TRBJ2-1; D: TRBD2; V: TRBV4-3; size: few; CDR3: CASSQAASGSGAYNEQFF; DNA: TGCGCCAGCAGCCAAGCGGCTAGCGGGAGTGGGGCTTACAATGAGCAGTTCTTC
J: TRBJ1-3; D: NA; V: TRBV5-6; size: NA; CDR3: CASSLARVSPGNTIYF; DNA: TGTGCCAGCAGCTTGGCCCGTGTCTCCCCTGGAAACACCATATATTTT
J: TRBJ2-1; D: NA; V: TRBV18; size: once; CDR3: CASSGSGGNEQFF; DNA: TGTGCCAGCTCAGGGAGTGGCGGGAATGAGCAGTTCTTC
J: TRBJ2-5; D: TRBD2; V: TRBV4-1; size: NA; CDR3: CASSQVGRTGGMETQYF; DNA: TGCGCCAGCAGCCAAGTTGGACGCACGGGAGGTATGGAGACCCAGTACTTC
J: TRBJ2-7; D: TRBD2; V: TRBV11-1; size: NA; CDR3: CASSWTSGRSEQYF; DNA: TGTGCCAGCAGTTGGACTAGCGGGAGGAGCGAGCAGTACTTC
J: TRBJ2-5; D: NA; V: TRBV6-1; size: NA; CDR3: CASSEVGVGTQYF; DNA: TGTGCCAGCAGTGAGGTGGGGGTTGGGACCCAGTACTTC
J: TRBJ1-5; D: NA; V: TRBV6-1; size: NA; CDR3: CASRENSNQPQHF; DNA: TGTGCCAGCAGGGAAAATAGCAATCAGCCCCAGCATTTT
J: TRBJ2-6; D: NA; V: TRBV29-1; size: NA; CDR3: CSVIWEWGANVLTF; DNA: TGCAGCGTAATTTGGGAGTGGGGGGCCAACGTCCTGACTTTC
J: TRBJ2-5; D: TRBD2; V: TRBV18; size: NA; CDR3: CASSPPTSSQRGETQYF; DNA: TGTGCCAGCTCACCCCCGACTAGCTCCCAAAGAGGGGAGACCCAGTACTTC
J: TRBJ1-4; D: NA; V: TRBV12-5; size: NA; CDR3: CASGLVFGEGQVLPLTNEKLFF; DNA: TGTGCTAGTGGTTTGGTATTTGGGGAGGGGCAGGTTCTTCCCCTAACTAATGAAAAACTGTTTTTT
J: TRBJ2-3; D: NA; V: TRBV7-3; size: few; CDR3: CASSLGASVGTDTQYF; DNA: TGTGCCAGCAGCTTAGGGGCTAGCGTTGGCACAGATACGCAGTATTTT
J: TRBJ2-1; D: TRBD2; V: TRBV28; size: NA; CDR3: CASSSSGTIRNNEQFF; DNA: TGTGCCAGCAGTTCTAGCGGGACAATTCGAAACAATGAGCAGTTCTTC
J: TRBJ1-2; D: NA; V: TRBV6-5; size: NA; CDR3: CASSYLRGEGYTF; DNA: TGTGCCAGCAGTTACCTCCGTGGTGAGGGCTACACCTTC
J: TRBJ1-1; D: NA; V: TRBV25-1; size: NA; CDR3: CASSEMGVRAFF; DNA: TGTGCCAGCAGTGAAATGGGGGTCCGGGCTTTCTTT
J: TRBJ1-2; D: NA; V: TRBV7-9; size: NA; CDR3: CASSRDYTNYGYTF; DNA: TGTGCCAGCAGCCGGGACTATACTAACTATGGCTACACCTTC
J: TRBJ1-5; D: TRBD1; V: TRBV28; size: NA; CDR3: CASSPGTAHQPQHF; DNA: TGTGCCAGCAGTCCAGGGACAGCCCATCAGCCCCAGCATTTT
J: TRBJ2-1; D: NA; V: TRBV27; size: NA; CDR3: CASSWGHANSYNEQFF; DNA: TGTGCCAGCAGTTGGGGACACGCCAACTCCTACAATGAGCAGTTCTTC
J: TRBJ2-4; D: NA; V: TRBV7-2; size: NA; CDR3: CASSLKGFSGSSKNIQYF; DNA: TGTGCCAGCAGCTTAAAGGGGTTTTCGGGGTCCTCCAAAAACATTCAGTACTTC
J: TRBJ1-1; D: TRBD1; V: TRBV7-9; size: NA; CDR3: CASSLDPGQGNTEAFF; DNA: TGTGCCAGCAGCCTCGACCCGGGACAGGGAAACACTGAAGCTTTCTTT
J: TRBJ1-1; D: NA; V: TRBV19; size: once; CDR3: CASSIDRPGTPAGNTEAFF; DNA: TGTGCCAGTAGTATAGATCGACCCGGGACGCCCGCGGGGAACACTGAAGCTTTCTTT
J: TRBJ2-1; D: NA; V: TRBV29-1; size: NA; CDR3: CSVERDPGTYNEQFF; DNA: TGCAGCGTTGAAAGGGACCCCGGGACCTACAATGAGCAGTTCTTC
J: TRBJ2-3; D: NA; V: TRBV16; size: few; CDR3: CASSQDPVNTQYF; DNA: TGTGCCAGCAGCCAAGATCCAGTGAATACGCAGTATTTT
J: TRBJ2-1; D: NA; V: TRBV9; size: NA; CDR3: CASSRVYNEQFF; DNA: TGTGCCAGCAGTCGGGTGTACAATGAGCAGTTCTTC
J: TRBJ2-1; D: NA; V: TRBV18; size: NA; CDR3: CASSPFSGGHYNEQFF; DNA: TGTGCCAGCTCACCATTTAGCGGAGGGCACTACAATGAGCAGTTCTTC
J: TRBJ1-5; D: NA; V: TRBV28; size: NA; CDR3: CASSLGSTRQPQHF; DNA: TGTGCCAGCAGTCTAGGGTCTACTCGGCAGCCCCAGCATTTT
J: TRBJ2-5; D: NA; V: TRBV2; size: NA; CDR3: CASSEVREETQYF; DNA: TGTGCCAGCAGTGAAGTCCGGGAAGAGACCCAGTACTTC
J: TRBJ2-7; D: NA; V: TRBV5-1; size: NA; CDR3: CASSYLGTVSYEQYF; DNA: TGCGCCAGCAGCTACCTGGGGACCGTCTCCTACGAGCAGTACTTC
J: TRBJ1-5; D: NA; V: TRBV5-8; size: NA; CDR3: CASSLVFQPQHF; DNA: TGTGCCAGCAGCTTGGTCTTTCAGCCCCAGCATTTT
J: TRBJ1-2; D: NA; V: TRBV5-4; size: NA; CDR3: CASSLAGIGYTF; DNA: TGTGCCAGCAGCTTGGCAGGGATTGGCTACACCTTC
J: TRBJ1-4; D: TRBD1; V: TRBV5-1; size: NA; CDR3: CASSLLGTDNEKLFF; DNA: TGCGCCAGCAGCTTGCTCGGGACAGACAATGAAAAACTGTTTTTT
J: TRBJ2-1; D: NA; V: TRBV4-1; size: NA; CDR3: CASSQPAIGHEQFF; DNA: TGCGCCAGCAGCCAACCTGCCATAGGACATGAGCAGTTCTTC
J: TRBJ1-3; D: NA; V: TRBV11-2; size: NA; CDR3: CASSFSGSGNTIYF; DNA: TGTGCCAGCAGCTTCTCCGGGTCTGGAAACACCATATATTTT
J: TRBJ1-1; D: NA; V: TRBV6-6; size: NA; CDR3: CASSRPRGREDTEAFF; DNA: TGTGCCAGCAGTCGACCGCGGGGGCGCGAGGACACTGAAGCTTTCTTT
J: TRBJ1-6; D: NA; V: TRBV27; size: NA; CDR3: CASSLSYREPLHF; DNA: TGTGCCAGCAGTTTATCCTACAGAGAACCCCTCCACTTT
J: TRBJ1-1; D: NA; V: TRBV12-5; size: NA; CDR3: CASGPDGQNTEAFF; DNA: TGTGCTAGTGGTCCGGACGGACAGAACACTGAAGCTTTCTTT
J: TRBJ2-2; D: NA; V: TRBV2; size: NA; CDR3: CASRFYEELFF; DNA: TGTGCCAGCAGATTTTACGAGGAGCTGTTTTTT
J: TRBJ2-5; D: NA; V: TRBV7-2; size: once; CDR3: CASSLGRGKETQYF; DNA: TGTGCCAGCAGCTTAGGCAGAGGGAAAGAGACCCAGTACTTC
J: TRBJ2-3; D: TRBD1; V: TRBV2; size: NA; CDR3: CASREDRDRTDTQYF; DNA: TGTGCCAGCAGAGAGGACAGGGATCGCACAGATACGCAGTATTTT
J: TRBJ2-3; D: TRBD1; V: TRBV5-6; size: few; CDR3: CASSLRTDRGGDTQYF; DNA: TGTGCCAGCAGCTTGCGAACGGACAGGGGTGGGGATACGCAGTATTTT
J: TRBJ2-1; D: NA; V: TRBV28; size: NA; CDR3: CASSLKTPRFF; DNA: TGTGCCAGCAGTTTAAAGACCCCGCGGTTCTTC
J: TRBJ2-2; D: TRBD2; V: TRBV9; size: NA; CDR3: CASSATSGSTSTGELFF; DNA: TGTGCCAGCAGCGCTACTAGCGGGAGTACGTCCACCGGGGAGCTGTTTTTT
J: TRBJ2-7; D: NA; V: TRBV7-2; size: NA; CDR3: CASSSQLRGTPNSYEQYF; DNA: TGTGCCAGCAGCTCCCAACTTCGTGGGACTCCCAACTCCTACGAGCAGTACTTC
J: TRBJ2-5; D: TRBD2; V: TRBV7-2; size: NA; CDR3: CASSWGLAQEETQYF; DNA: TGTGCCAGCAGCTGGGGACTAGCACAAGAAGAGACCCAGTACTTC
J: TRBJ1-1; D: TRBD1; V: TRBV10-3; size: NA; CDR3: CAISGGQGTTEAFF; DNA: TGTGCCATCAGTGGGGGACAGGGAACGACTGAAGCTTTCTTT